Listed below are T cell receptor beta chains from one sample, sequenced in a study of T cell responses to AZD1222 COVID-19 vaccine. The repertoire was sequenced with immunoSEQ multiplex PCR; TCRdb's copy has only in-frame clones and lacks some. The table records approximately 150,000 clones, roughly 87% of them present only once. This sample comprised peripheral blood, obtained 28 days after the second AZD1222 dose. Receptors originate from an adult who received the AZD1222 COVID-19 vaccine. The CDR3 runs from the conserved cysteine through the conserved F or W. A D gene is named only where the DNA matches it firmly. Expanded clones get a size class; other rows say once, few or many, or leave the size out.

V gene: TRBV13; J gene: TRBJ2-1; D gene: TRBD1; clone size: -; CDR3 protein: CASSSGDRESYNEQFF; CDR3 DNA: TGTGCCAGCAGCTCGGGGGACAGGGAGTCCTACAATGAGCAGTTCTTC
V gene: TRBV28; J gene: TRBJ2-7; D gene: TRBD2; clone size: -; CDR3 protein: CASKAGTSVYEQYF; CDR3 DNA: TGTGCCAGCAAGGCCGGGACTAGCGTGTACGAGCAGTACTTC
V gene: TRBV28; J gene: TRBJ1-2; D gene: TRBD1; clone size: once; CDR3 protein: CASSPTTGEGYTF; CDR3 DNA: TGTGCCAGCAGTCCAACGACAGGGGAAGGCTACACCTTC
V gene: TRBV5-4; J gene: TRBJ2-1; D gene: -; clone size: once; CDR3 protein: CASSIGTPNGQFF; CDR3 DNA: TGTGCCAGCAGCATCGGGACCCCAAATGGGCAGTTCTTC
V gene: TRBV27; J gene: TRBJ1-1; D gene: -; clone size: -; CDR3 protein: CASSPVVDRLNTEAFF; CDR3 DNA: TGTGCCAGCAGCCCTGTCGTTGACCGTCTGAACACTGAAGCTTTCTTT
V gene: TRBV30; J gene: TRBJ2-1; D gene: -; clone size: -; CDR3 protein: CAWGEVNEQFF; CDR3 DNA: TGTGCCTGGGGGGAGGTCAATGAGCAGTTCTTC
V gene: TRBV24-1; J gene: TRBJ2-1; D gene: TRBD2; clone size: -; CDR3 protein: CATSGGTSLNEQFF; CDR3 DNA: TGTGCCACCAGTGGGGGGACTAGCTTAAATGAGCAGTTCTTC
V gene: TRBV12-5; J gene: TRBJ1-1; D gene: TRBD1; clone size: once; CDR3 protein: CASGLTGDRTEAFF; CDR3 DNA: TGTGCTAGTGGACTCACAGGGGACCGCACTGAAGCTTTCTTT
V gene: TRBV4-1; J gene: TRBJ1-5; D gene: -; clone size: -; CDR3 protein: CASSQEEGSRQPQHF; CDR3 DNA: TGCGCCAGCAGCCAAGAGGAGGGTTCGCGGCAGCCCCAGCATTTT
V gene: TRBV2; J gene: TRBJ1-4; D gene: -; clone size: -; CDR3 protein: CATVSGDLNEKLFF; CDR3 DNA: TGTGCCACTGTCTCGGGAGATTTGAATGAAAAACTGTTTTTT
V gene: TRBV13; J gene: TRBJ1-1; D gene: TRBD1; clone size: -; CDR3 protein: CASSLNRGSYTEAFF; CDR3 DNA: TGTGCCAGCAGTTTAAACAGGGGAAGTTACACTGAAGCTTTCTTT
V gene: TRBV27; J gene: TRBJ1-1; D gene: -; clone size: -; CDR3 protein: CASTPGGMNTEAFF; CDR3 DNA: TGTGCCAGTACTCCGGGCGGTATGAACACTGAAGCTTTCTTT
V gene: TRBV11-3; J gene: TRBJ2-7; D gene: TRBD1; clone size: many; CDR3 protein: CASSAGQGIVWEQYF; CDR3 DNA: TGTGCCAGCAGCGCGGGACAGGGGATTGTCTGGGAGCAGTACTTC
V gene: TRBV19; J gene: TRBJ2-3; D gene: TRBD1; clone size: -; CDR3 protein: CASSDRGIADTQYF; CDR3 DNA: TGTGCCAGTAGTGACAGGGGGATCGCAGATACGCAGTATTTT